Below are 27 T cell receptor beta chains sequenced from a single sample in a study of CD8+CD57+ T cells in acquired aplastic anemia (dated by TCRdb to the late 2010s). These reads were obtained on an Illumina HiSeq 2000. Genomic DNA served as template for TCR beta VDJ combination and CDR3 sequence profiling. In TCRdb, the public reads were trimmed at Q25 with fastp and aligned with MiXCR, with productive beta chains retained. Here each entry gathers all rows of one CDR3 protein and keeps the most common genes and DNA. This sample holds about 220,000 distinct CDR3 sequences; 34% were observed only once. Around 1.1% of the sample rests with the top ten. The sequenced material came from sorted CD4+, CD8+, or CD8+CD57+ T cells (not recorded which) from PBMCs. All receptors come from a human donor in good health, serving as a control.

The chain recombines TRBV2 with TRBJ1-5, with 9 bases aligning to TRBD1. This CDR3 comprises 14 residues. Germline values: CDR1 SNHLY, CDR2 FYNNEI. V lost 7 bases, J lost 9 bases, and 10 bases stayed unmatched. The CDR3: CASTRTGVNGPQHF. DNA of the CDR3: TGTGCCAGCACCCGGACAGGGGTGAACGGGCCCCAGCATTTT.

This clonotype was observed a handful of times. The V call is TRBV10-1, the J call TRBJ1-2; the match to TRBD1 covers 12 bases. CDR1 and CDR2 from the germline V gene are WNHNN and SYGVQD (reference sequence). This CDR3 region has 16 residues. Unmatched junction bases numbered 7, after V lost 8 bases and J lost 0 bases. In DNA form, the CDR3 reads TGCGCCAGCCCTACGGGACAGGGGGCCACTAACTATGGCTACACCTTC. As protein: CASPTGQGATNYGYTF.

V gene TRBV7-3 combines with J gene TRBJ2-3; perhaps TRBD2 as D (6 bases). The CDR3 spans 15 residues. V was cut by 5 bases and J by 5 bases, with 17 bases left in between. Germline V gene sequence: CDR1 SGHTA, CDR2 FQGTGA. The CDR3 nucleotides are TGTGCCAGCAGCATCAGCGGAGGCGGGATAGATACGCAGTATTTT. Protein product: CASSISGGGIDTQYF.

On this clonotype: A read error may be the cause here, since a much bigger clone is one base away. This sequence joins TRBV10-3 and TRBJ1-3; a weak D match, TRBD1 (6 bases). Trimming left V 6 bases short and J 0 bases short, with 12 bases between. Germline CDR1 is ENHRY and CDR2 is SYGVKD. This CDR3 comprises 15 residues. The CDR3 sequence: CAISSGTLSGNTIYF. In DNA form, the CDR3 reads TGTGCCATCAGCTCCGGGACACTCTCTGGAAACACCATATATTTT.

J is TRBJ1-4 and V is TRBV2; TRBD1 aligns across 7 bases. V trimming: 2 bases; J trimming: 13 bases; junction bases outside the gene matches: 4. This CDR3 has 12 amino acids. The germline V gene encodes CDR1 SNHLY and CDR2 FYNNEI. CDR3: CASSEMKGALFF. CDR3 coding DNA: TGTGCCAGCAGTGAAATGAAGGGGGCACTGTTTTTT.

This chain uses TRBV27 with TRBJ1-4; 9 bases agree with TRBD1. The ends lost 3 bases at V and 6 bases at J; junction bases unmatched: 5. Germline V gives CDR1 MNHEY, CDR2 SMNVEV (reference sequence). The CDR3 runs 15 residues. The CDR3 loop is CASSFGQGSDEKLFF. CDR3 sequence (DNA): TGTGCCAGCAGTTTCGGACAGGGGAGTGATGAAAAACTGTTTTTT.

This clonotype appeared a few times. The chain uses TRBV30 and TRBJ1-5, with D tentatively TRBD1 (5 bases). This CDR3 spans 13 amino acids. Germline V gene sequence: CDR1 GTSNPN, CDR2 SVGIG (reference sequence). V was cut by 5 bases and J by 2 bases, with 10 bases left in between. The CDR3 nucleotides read TGTGCCTGGGCGGGAGGGGGCAATCAGCCCCAGCATTTT. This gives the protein CAWAGGGNQPQHF.

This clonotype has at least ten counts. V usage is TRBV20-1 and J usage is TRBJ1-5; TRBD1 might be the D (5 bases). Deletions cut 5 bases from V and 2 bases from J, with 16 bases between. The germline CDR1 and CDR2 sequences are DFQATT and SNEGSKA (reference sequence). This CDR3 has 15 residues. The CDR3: CSALGETVGNQPQHF. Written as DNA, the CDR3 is TGCAGTGCTCTAGGGGAGACGGTCGGCAATCAGCCCCAGCATTTT.

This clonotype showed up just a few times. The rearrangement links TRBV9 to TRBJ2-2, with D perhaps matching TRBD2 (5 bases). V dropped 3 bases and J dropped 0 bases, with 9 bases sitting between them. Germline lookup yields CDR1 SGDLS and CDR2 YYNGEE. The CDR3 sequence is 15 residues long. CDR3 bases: TGTGCCAGCAGCGCACGGGGTTCGAACACCGGGGAGCTGTTTTTT. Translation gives CASSARGSNTGELFF.

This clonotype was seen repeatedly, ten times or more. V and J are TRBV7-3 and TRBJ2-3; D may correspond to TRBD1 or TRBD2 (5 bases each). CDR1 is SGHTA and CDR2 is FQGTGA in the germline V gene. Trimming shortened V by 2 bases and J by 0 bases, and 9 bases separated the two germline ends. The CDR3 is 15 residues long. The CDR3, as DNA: TGTGCCAGCAGCTTAGGGACGCGGAGCACAGATACGCAGTATTTT. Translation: CASSLGTRSTDTQYF.

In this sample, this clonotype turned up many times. DNA of the CDR3: TGCGCCAGCAGCTTGGAGGGACACGCCGATACGCAGTATTTT. It translates to CASSLEGHADTQYF. The V call is TRBV5-1, the J call TRBJ2-3; the D gene is possibly TRBD1 (6 bases). V lost 0 bases and J 6 bases, leaving 11 bases between the germline ends. CDR3 length: 14 amino acids. In germline, CDR1 is SGHRS, CDR2 YFSETQ.

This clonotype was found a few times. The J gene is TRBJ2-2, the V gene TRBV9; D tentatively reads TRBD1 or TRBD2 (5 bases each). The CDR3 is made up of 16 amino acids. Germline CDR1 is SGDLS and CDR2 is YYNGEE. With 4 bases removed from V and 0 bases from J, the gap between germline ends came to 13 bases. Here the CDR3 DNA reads TGTGCCAGCAGCCCATTTGTGGGGGCGAACACCGGGGAGCTGTTTTTT. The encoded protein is CASSPFVGANTGELFF.

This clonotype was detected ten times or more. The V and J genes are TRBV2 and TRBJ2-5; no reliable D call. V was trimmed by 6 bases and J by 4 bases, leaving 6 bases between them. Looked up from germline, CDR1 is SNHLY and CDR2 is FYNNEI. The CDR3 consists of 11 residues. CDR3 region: CASRWTETQYF. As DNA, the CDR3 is TGTGCCAGCAGGTGGACAGAGACCCAGTACTTC.

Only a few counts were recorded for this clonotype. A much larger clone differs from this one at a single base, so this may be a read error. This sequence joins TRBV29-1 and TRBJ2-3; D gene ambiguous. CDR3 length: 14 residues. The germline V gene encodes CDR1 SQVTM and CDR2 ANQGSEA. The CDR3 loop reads CSVGRSSITDTRYF. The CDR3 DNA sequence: TGCAGCGTTGGCAGGTCGTCGATCACAGATACGCGGTATTTT.

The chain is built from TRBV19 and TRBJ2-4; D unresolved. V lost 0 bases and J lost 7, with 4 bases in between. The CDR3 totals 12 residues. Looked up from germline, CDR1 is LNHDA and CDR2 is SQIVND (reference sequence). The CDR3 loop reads CASSIDRNIQYF. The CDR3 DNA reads TGTGCCAGTAGTATAGACAGGAACATTCAGTACTTC.

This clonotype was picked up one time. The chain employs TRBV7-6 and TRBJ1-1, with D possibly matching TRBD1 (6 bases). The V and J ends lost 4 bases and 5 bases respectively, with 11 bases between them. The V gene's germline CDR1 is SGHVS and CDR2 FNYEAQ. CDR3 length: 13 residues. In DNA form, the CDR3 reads TGTGCCAGCAGCTCGGGACAAGGGACTGAAGCTTTCTTT. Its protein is CASSSGQGTEAFF. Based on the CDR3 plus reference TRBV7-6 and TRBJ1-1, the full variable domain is GAGVSQSPRYKVTKRGQDVALRCDPISGHVSLYWYRQALGQGPEFLTYFNYEAQQDKSGLPNDRFSAERPEGSISTLTIQRTEQRDSAMYRCASSSGQGTEAFFGQGTRLTVV.

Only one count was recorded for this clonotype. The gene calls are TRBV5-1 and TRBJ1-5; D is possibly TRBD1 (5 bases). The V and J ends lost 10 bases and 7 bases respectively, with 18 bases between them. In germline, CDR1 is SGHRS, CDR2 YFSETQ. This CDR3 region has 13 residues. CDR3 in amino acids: CARGLGTDQPQHF. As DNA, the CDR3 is TGCGCCCGCGGCTTGGGGACGGACCAGCCCCAGCATTTT.

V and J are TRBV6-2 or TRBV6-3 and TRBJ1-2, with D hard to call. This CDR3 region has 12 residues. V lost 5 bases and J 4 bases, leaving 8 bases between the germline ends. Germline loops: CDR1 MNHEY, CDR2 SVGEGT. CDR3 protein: CASSHTVYGYTF. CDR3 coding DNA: TGTGCCAGCAGTCATACGGTCTATGGCTACACCTTC.

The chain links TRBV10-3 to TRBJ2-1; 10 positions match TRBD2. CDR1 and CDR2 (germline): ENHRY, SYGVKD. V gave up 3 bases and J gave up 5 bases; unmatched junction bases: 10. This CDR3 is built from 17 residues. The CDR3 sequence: CAISDLLAGGPHNEQFF. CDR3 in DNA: TGTGCCATCAGTGACCTTTTAGCGGGGGGCCCCCACAATGAGCAGTTCTTC.

In DNA form, the CDR3 reads TGCAGCGTTGACCAGACAGGGTCTGAAGCTTTCTTT. Translating gives CSVDQTGSEAFF. The chain uses TRBV29-1 and TRBJ1-1, with TRBD1 identical over 7 bases. The V segment lost 3 bases and the J segment 6 bases; nucleotides outside the gene matches: 4. Germline-derived CDR1 and CDR2 are SQVTM and ANQGSEA. The CDR3 has 12 residues.

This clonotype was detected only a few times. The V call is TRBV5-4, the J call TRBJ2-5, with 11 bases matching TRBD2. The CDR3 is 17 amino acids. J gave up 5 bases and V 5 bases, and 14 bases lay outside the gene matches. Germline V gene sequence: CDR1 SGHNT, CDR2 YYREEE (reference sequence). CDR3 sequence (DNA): TGTGCCAGCAGAAGAAACTTAGCGGGAGGGCCCATGGAGACCCAGTACTTC. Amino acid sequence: CASRRNLAGGPMETQYF. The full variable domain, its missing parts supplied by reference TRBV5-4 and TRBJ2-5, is ETGVTQSPTHLIKTRGQQVTLRCSSQSGHNTVSWYQQALGQGPQFIFQYYREEENGRGNFPPRFSGLQFPNYSSELNVNALELDDSALYLCASRRNLAGGPMETQYFGPGTRLLVL.

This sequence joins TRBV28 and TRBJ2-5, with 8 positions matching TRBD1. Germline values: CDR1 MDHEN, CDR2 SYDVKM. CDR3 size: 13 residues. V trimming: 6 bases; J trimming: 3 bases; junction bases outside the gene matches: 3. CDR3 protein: CASRRQGKETQYF. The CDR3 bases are TGTGCCAGCAGACGACAGGGGAAAGAGACCCAGTACTTC.

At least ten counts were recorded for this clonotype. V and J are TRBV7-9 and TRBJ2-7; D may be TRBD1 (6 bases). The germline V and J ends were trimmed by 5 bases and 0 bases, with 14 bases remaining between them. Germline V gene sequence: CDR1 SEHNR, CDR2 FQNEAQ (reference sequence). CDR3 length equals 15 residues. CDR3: CASSARTDPSYEQYF. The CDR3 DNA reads TGTGCCAGCAGCGCCAGGACAGACCCCTCCTACGAGCAGTACTTC.

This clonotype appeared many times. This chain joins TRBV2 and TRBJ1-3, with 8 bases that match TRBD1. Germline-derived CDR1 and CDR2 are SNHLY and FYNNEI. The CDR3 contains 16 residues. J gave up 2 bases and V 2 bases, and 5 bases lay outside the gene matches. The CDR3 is CASSERQGATGNTIYF. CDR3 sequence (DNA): TGTGCCAGCAGTGAACGGCAGGGGGCAACTGGAAACACCATATATTTT.

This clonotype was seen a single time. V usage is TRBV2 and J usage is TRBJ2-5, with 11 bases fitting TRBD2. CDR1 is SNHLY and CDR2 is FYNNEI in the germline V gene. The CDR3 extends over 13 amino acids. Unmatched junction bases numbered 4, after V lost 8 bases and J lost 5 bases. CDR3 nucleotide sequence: TGTGCCAGCGGATGGACTAGCGGGGAGACCCAGTACTTC. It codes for CASGWTSGETQYF.

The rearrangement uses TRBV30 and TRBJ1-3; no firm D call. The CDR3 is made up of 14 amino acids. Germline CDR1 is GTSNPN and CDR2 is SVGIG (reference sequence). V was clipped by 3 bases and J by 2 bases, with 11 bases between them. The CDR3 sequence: CAWRRKTPGNTIYF. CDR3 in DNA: TGTGCCTGGAGGCGGAAGACTCCTGGAAACACCATATATTTT.

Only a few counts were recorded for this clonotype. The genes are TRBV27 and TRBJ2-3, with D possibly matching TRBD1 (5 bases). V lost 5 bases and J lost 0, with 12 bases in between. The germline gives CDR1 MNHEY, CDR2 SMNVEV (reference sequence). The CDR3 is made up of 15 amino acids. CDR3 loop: CASSPRRGSTDTQYF. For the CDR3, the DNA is TGTGCCAGCAGTCCCCGTAGGGGTAGCACAGATACGCAGTATTTT.